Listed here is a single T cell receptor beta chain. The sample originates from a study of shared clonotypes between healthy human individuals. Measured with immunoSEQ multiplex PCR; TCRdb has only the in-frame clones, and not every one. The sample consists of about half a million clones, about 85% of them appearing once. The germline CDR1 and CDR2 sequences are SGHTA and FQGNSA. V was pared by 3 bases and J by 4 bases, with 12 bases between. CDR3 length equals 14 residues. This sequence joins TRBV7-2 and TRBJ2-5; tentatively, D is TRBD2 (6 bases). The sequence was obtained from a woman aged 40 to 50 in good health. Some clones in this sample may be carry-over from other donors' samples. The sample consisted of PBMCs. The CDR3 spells CASSLSWGGETQYF. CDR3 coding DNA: TGTGCCAGCAGCTTGAGCTGGGGAGGAGAGACCCAGTACTTC. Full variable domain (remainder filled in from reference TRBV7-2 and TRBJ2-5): GAGVSQSPSNKVTEKGKDVELRCDPISGHTALYWYRQSLGQGLEFLIYFQGNSAPDKSGLPSDRFSAERTGGSVSTLTIQRTQQEDSAVYLCASSLSWGGETQYFGPGTRLLVL.